This T cell receptor (beta chain) was obtained from a study of blood T cell repertoires in COVID-19. As for the study in general: Whether acute or convalescent, the COVID-19 samples came from the United States, Italy and Spain. The cDNA or gDNA used as material had been derived from T cells, B-cell-depleted T cells, or PBMCs.

The CDR3 loop spans 15 amino acids. Per germline, CDR1 PRHDT and CDR2 FYEKMQ (reference sequence). V shed 4 bases and J 0 bases; nucleotides not matched to a gene: 1. Study processing details: Estimation of nucleated cell counts relied on the amplification of reference gene primers. Some clones are missing from TCRdb's copy, which holds only in-frame ones; the method was immunoSEQ multiplex PCR. Clone size and V and J calls were adopted from that table, with D and trimming inferred from the DNA. Among 85,000 to 130,000 clones listed, roughly four fifths were seen once. This clonotype was sampled from a woman older than 75 with active or convalescent COVID-19. The chain recombines TRBV13 with TRBJ2-3; 10 nucleotides agree with TRBD2. The specimen sequenced was peripheral blood. The CDR3 bases are TGTGCCAGCAGCTCGGGACTAGCGAGCACAGATACGCAGTATTTT. Translating it yields CASSSGLASTDTQYF.